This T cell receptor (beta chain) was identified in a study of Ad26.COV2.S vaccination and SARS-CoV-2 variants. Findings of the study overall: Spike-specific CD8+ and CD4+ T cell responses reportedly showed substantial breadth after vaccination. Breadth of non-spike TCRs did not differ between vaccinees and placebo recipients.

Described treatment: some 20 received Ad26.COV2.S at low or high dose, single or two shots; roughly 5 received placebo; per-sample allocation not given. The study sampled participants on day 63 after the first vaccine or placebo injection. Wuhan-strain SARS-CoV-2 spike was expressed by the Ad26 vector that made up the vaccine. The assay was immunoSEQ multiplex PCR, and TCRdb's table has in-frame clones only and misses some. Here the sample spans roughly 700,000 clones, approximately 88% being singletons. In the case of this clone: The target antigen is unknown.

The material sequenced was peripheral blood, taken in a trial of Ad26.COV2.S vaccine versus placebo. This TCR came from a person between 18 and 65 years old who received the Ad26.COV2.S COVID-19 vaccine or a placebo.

CDR3 DNA: TGTGCCAGCAGTGAAAGGGTACCCCGTGCAGCCAACGGAGGCTACACCTTC. It specifies CASSERVPRAANGGYTF. The rearrangement uses TRBV6-1 and TRBJ1-2, with no clear D. There are 17 residues in the CDR3. V lost 2 bases and J 8 bases, leaving 24 bases between the germline ends. Germline V gene lookup returns CDR1 MNHNS and CDR2 SASEGT.